The 32 T cell receptor beta chains below all came from one sample that was sequenced in a study of T cell repertoires in cytomegalovirus infection. For these TCRs, the target antigens are not known. TCRdb fed the reads into MiXCR, producing one record per CDR3 protein. The data show about 920,000 distinct CDR3 sequences, with around 30% seen just once and about 14% held by the top ten. This material consisted of cultured CD8+ T cells from PBMCs, taken from culture after CMV antigen stimulation. The receptor set was obtained from a human donor in good health (CMV status not recorded). Some clones in this sample may be carry-over from other donors' samples.

The chain is built from TRBV20-1 and TRBJ2-7; D is possibly TRBD1 (6 bases). The V end was cut by 0 bases, the J end by 3 bases, with 9 bases between. This CDR3 has 13 residues. The germline V gene encodes CDR1 DFQATT and CDR2 SNEGSKA (reference sequence). This CDR3 reads CSARDVRGYEQYF. In DNA form, the CDR3 reads TGCAGTGCTAGAGACGTCAGGGGCTACGAGCAGTACTTC.

J is TRBJ1-2 and V is TRBV20-1; possible D gene TRBD1, 5 bases. V shed 3 bases and J shed 3 bases, with 14 bases lying between them. Germline assignment: CDR1 DFQATT and CDR2 SNEGSKA (reference sequence). The CDR3 is 14 residues long. The CDR3 loop reads CSASRRGVDYGYTF. Written as DNA, the CDR3 is TGCAGTGCTAGCCGTCGGGGGGTCGACTATGGCTACACCTTC.

There are a few counts of this clonotype. The V and J genes are TRBV9 and TRBJ1-2; 10 bases map to TRBD1. Trimming at V came to 4 bases and at J to 3 bases, leaving 6 bases not matched to a gene. The CDR3 sequence is 15 residues long. Germline CDR1 reads SGDLS; CDR2 reads YYNGEE. CDR3 bases: TGTGCCAGCAGCTCTGACAGGGGGCGCGACTATGGCTACACCTTC. It codes for CASSSDRGRDYGYTF.

This chain uses TRBV7-6 with TRBJ1-3; 10 nucleotides agree with TRBD1. V lost 5 bases and J lost 4; bases outside the gene matches: 8. The V gene's germline CDR1 is SGHVS and CDR2 FNYEAQ. The CDR3 totals 16 residues. The DNA of the CDR3 is TGTGCCAGCAGCCCCCCCGGGACAGGGGAAGGAAACACCATATATTTT. Translated, it gives CASSPPGTGEGNTIYF.

V is TRBV11-2 and J is TRBJ2-1; tentatively, D is TRBD1 (6 bases). The CDR3 length is 10 residues. The germline V gene has CDR1 SGHAT and CDR2 FQNNGV. V was clipped by 10 bases and J by 7 bases, with 8 bases between them. CDR3 sequence: CAIQGNEQFF. The DNA of the CDR3 is TGTGCCATCCAGGGGAATGAGCAGTTCTTC.

The chain recombines TRBV4-1 with TRBJ2-2; possibly TRBD1 for D (6 bases). Germline assignment: CDR1 MGHRA and CDR2 YSYEKL. V gave up 1 base and J gave up 3 bases, with 12 bases separating them. The CDR3 contains 16 residues. CDR3 protein: CASSQVSQGYTGELFF. The CDR3 region has the DNA TGCGCCAGCAGCCAAGTGTCGCAGGGGTACACCGGGGAGCTGTTTTTT.

Remarks on this clonotype: The DNA is left out, because the CDR3 cannot be placed on it with certainty; the CDR3 is given as TCRdb lists it. The rearrangement uses TRBV28 and TRBJ2-3; the tabulated D call, TRBD1, remains unverified against the DNA. CDR1 is MDHEN and CDR2 is SYDVKM in the germline V gene. The CDR3 length equals 16 residues, ends included. CDR3 residues: CTSSSSWTGLKDTQYF.

This clonotype was recorded at least ten times. J is TRBJ2-1 and V is TRBV12-5; TRBD1 agrees at 8 bases. Trimming removed 1 base from V and 2 bases from J; junction bases left unmatched: 4. Germline V gene sequence: CDR1 LGHNT, CDR2 FRNRAP. The CDR3 runs to 16 residues. The CDR3 spells CASGLGTGWTYNEQFF. The CDR3 nucleotides read TGTGCTAGTGGTTTGGGGACAGGGTGGACCTACAATGAGCAGTTCTTC.

The genes are TRBV28 and TRBJ1-4; no definite D call. The CDR3 spans 10 residues. Trimming took 5 bases from V and 12 from J, leaving 7 bases between them. Germline V gene data show CDR1 as MDHEN and CDR2 as SYDVKM. CDR3 residues: CASSAPELFF. The CDR3 DNA is TGTGCCAGCAGTGCCCCCGAACTGTTTTTT.

This clonotype was counted between two and nine times. This rearrangement joins TRBV20-1 to TRBJ2-5; D perhaps matches TRBD2 (6 bases). The germline gives CDR1 DFQATT, CDR2 SNEGSKA (reference sequence). This CDR3 region has 14 residues. V was trimmed by 6 bases and J by 0 bases, leaving 14 bases between them. The DNA of the CDR3 is TGCAGTGCCCATCAACGGGGGTACCAAGAGACCCAGTACTTC. This encodes CSAHQRGYQETQYF.

This clonotype was seen repeatedly, ten times or more. V and J are TRBV7-2 and TRBJ2-1; 8 nucleotides agree with TRBD2. The V and J ends lost 6 bases and 4 bases, in that order; junction bases with no gene match: 8. The CDR3 is made up of 15 amino acids. Germline-derived CDR1 and CDR2 are SGHTA and FQGNSA. The CDR3 reads CASRAGGGSYNEQFF. Here the CDR3 DNA reads TGTGCCAGCAGGGCGGGCGGGGGGTCTTACAATGAGCAGTTCTTC.

This clonotype was seen a few times. The genes are TRBV5-6 and TRBJ2-1, with 10 bases lining up with TRBD2. V lost 4 bases, J lost 5 bases, and 9 bases stayed unmatched. From germline, CDR1 is SGHDT and CDR2 YYEEEE. The CDR3 is 16 residues long. The CDR3 DNA reads as TGTGCCAGCAGCGAAAATCTAGCGGGGGTCCACAATGAGCAGTTCTTC. This encodes CASSENLAGVHNEQFF.

This clonotype was counted a few times. The V gene is TRBV4-2, the J gene TRBJ1-1, with D possibly being TRBD1 (5 bases). The V end lost 0 bases, the J end lost 0 bases, and 14 bases lay between the germline ends. The CDR3 length is 17 residues. The germline CDR1 and CDR2 sequences are LGHNA and YNFKEQ. CDR3 sequence: CASSQEGGNGMNTEAFF. DNA for the CDR3: TGTGCCAGCAGCCAAGAGGGGGGGAATGGGATGAACACTGAAGCTTTCTTT.

This clonotype was counted a few times. The CDR3 sequence is CASSAGLGGVGDTQYF. The CDR3, as DNA: TGTGCCAGCAGCGCCGGACTGGGTGGAGTTGGAGATACGCAGTATTTT. V usage is TRBV9 and J usage is TRBJ2-3; D perhaps matches TRBD2 (5 bases). This CDR3 spans 16 amino acids. The V end was cut by 3 bases, the J end by 5 bases, with 19 bases between. Germline V lookup: CDR1 SGDLS, CDR2 YYNGEE.

This clonotype was detected only a few times. The rearrangement joins TRBV4-2 to TRBJ1-1, with D uncertain. This CDR3 region has 15 residues. The V gene lost 6 bases and the J gene lost 1 base, with 15 bases spanning the gap. CDR1 is LGHNA, CDR2 YNFKEQ, per germline. The CDR3 sequence is CASRDQKGPNTEAFF. In nucleotides, the CDR3 is TGTGCCAGCAGGGATCAAAAGGGCCCGAACACTGAAGCTTTCTTT.

This chain joins TRBV12-3 or TRBV12-4 and TRBJ2-5; TRBD2 is a possible D gene (6 bases). The V end lost 5 bases, the J end lost 2 bases, and 12 bases lay between the germline ends. This CDR3 comprises 14 residues. In DNA, the CDR3 is TGTGCCAGCAGTCCCGACCTAGCGCAAGAGACCCAGTACTTC. As protein: CASSPDLAQETQYF.

This clonotype was counted a few times. The V and J genes are TRBV2 and TRBJ2-7; D not resolved. V was clipped by 8 bases and J by 1 base, with 18 bases between them. CDR1 is SNHLY, CDR2 FYNNEI, per germline. The CDR3 is 15 residues long. The CDR3 protein is CASGRMMITSYEQYV. The CDR3 coding sequence is TGTGCCAGCGGACGAATGATGATTACATCCTACGAGCAGTACGTC.

This clonotype appeared many times. For the CDR3, the DNA is TGTGCCAGCAGCGAGGACGGACTCAATCAGCCCCAGCATTTT. It yields the protein CASSEDGLNQPQHF. The chain uses TRBV5-6 and TRBJ1-5; no clear D gene. Germline V gene lookup returns CDR1 SGHDT and CDR2 YYEEEE. V was pared by 4 bases and J by 3 bases, with 11 bases between. CDR3 length: 14 amino acids. The full variable domain, rest sourced from reference TRBV5-6 and TRBJ1-5, is DAGVTQSPTHLIKTRGQQVTLRCSPKSGHDTVSWYQQALGQGPQFIFQYYEEEERQRGNFPDRFSGHQFPNYSSELNVNALLLGDSALYLCASSEDGLNQPQHFGDGTRLSIL.

The table lists this clonotype with a few counts. The V gene is TRBV7-6, the J gene TRBJ2-1; 9 bases are a match to TRBD2. This CDR3 spans 15 amino acids. Per the germline V gene, CDR1 is SGHVS and CDR2 is FNYEAQ. Trimming took 6 bases from V and 8 from J; bases not matched to a gene: 11. CDR3 in DNA: TGTGCCAGCAGTCGGCGTGCGGGGGGGCTGGATGAGCAGTTCTTC. Translation: CASSRRAGGLDEQFF. The complete variable domain, with remaining parts taken from reference TRBV7-6 and TRBJ2-1, reads GAGVSQSPRYKVTKRGQDVALRCDPISGHVSLYWYRQALGQGPEFLTYFNYEAQQDKSGLPNDRFSAERPEGSISTLTIQRTEQRDSAMYRCASSRRAGGLDEQFFGPGTRLTVL.

This clonotype was observed a few times. The chain employs TRBV6-2 or TRBV6-3 and TRBJ1-5; possibly TRBD1 for D (5 bases). V lost 6 bases and J 4 bases, leaving 19 bases between the germline ends. The length of the CDR3 is 16 residues. Germline V CDR1 and CDR2: MNHEY, SVGEGT. CDR3 DNA sequence: TGTGCCAGCAGCGACCCCTTACAGGTGGTGAATCAGCCCCAGCATTTT. Its translation is CASSDPLQVVNQPQHF.

This clonotype was recorded a few times. The chain joins TRBV6-6 to TRBJ1-6; a weak D match, TRBD1 (6 bases). Trimming cost V 8 bases and J 5 bases, with 16 bases left between them. This CDR3 is 15 amino acids long. Germline assignment: CDR1 MNHNY and CDR2 SVGAGI (reference sequence). CDR3 coding DNA: TGTGCCAGCCGAGGGCCGGGACAAAATAATTCACCCCTCCACTTT. Amino acids: CASRGPGQNNSPLHF.

This clonotype came up many times. The chain is built from TRBV7-9 and TRBJ1-2; a weak D match, TRBD1 (6 bases). The CDR3 has 13 amino acids. V gave up 10 bases and J gave up 3 bases, with 15 bases separating them. The germline V gene has CDR1 SEHNR and CDR2 FQNEAQ (reference sequence). The CDR3 region is CAIHTGTHYGYTF. The CDR3 region has the DNA TGTGCCATCCACACCGGGACACACTATGGCTACACCTTC.

This clonotype was counted between two and nine times. V and J are TRBV11-2 and TRBJ2-3; 9 bases fit TRBD2. Germline CDR1 is SGHAT and CDR2 is FQNNGV. The CDR3 is made up of 15 amino acids. The V gene end was trimmed by 6 bases and the J gene end by 5 bases; junction bases not matched to a gene: 9. The CDR3 sequence: CASRRGGGAVDTQYF. The CDR3 DNA reads TGTGCCAGCAGACGGGGCGGGGGGGCCGTAGATACGCAGTATTTT.

This chain links TRBV11-3 with TRBJ2-3; D perhaps matches TRBD2 (7 bases). CDR1 is SGHNT, CDR2 YENEEA, per germline. Trimming shortened V by 5 bases and J by 6 bases, and 24 bases separated the two germline ends. CDR3 length: 17 residues. CDR3 amino acids: CASSPPRAGAAGDTQYF. As DNA, the CDR3 is TGTGCCAGCAGCCCCCCCAGGGCGGGGGCGGCAGGCGATACGCAGTATTTT.

This chain uses TRBV14 with TRBJ2-7; 7 nucleotides match TRBD1. The germline V gene has CDR1 SGHDN and CDR2 FVKESK. The CDR3 is made up of 15 amino acids. V was clipped by 2 bases and J by 3 bases; unmatched bases: 7. In DNA form, the CDR3 reads TGTGCCAGCAGCCAAATGATGGGACAGTTCTACGAGCAGTACTTC. It codes for CASSQMMGQFYEQYF.

Ten or more counts support this clonotype. This chain uses TRBV12-3 or TRBV12-4 with TRBJ2-3, with TRBD1 matching over 8 bases. Germline trimming cut 3 bases from V and 3 bases from J; bases unmatched to any gene: 5. CDR3 size: 15 residues. CDR3 bases: TGTGCCAGCAGTTTCGACAGGGGCCTAACAGATACGCAGTATTTT. It codes for CASSFDRGLTDTQYF.

The chain combines TRBV11-3 with TRBJ2-7; no definite D call. This CDR3 spans 14 amino acids. CDR1 is SGHNT, CDR2 YENEEA, per germline. Trimming shortened V by 5 bases and J by 5 bases, and 16 bases separated the two germline ends. CDR3 loop: CASSPHFKVNEQYV. DNA for the CDR3: TGTGCCAGCAGCCCCCACTTTAAGGTGAACGAGCAGTACGTC.

The rearrangement links TRBV27 to TRBJ2-7; 12 bases are a match to TRBD1. After removal of 6 bases from V and 3 bases from J, the junction contained 6 bases not matched to a gene. Germline-derived CDR1 and CDR2 are MNHEY and SMNVEV (reference sequence). The CDR3 has 15 residues. The DNA for the CDR3 is TGTGCCAGCAGCAGCGGGACAGGGGGCGACTACGAGCAGTACTTC. Its translation: CASSSGTGGDYEQYF.

This chain connects TRBV7-6 to TRBJ1-1; D remains ambiguous. V lost 3 bases and J lost 7, with 12 bases in between. In germline, CDR1 is SGHVS, CDR2 FNYEAQ. This CDR3 has 13 residues. The CDR3: CASSFQGRGEAFF. The DNA of the CDR3 is TGTGCCAGCAGCTTCCAAGGACGGGGTGAAGCTTTCTTT.

Turning to this clonotype: A read error is possible here, since a much larger clone lies one base away. V and J are TRBV7-9 and TRBJ2-7; D remains ambiguous. CDR1 and CDR2 from the germline V gene are SEHNR and FQNEAQ (reference sequence). The CDR3 runs 19 residues. The CDR3 is CANSLFSGVPLTFSYEQYF. CDR3 nucleotide sequence: TGTGCCAACAGCTTATTTAGTGGAGTCCCTCTCACTTTCTCCTACGAGCAGTACTTC. The full variable domain, rest sourced from reference TRBV7-9 and TRBJ2-7, is DTGVSQNPRHKITKRGQNVTFRCDPISEHNRLYWYRQTLGQGPEFLTYFQNEAQLEKSRLLSDRFSAERPKGSFSTLEIQRTEQGDSAMYLCANSLFSGVPLTFSYEQYFGPGTRLTVT.

This clonotype appeared many times. The CDR3 coding sequence is TGTGCCAGCAGCCCGAAGCAGTCCCTGGCGGGCTCCTTCTCCTACGAGCAGTACGTC. Amino acid sequence: CASSPKQSLAGSFSYEQYV. V is TRBV7-9 and J is TRBJ2-7; D might be TRBD2 (5 bases). CDR3 length equals 19 residues. Trimming cost V 5 bases and J 0 bases, with 26 bases left between them. Germline V CDR1 and CDR2: SEHNR, FQNEAQ (reference sequence).

This clonotype was picked up many times. The CDR3 region is CASSPQGLYRTEAFF. The DNA for the CDR3 is TGTGCCAGCAGCCCCCAGGGGTTATATCGGACTGAAGCTTTCTTT. The chain employs TRBV14 and TRBJ1-1, with D possibly TRBD1 on 6 matching bases. Deletions cut 4 bases from V and 5 bases from J, with 17 bases between. The germline CDR1 and CDR2 sequences are SGHDN and FVKESK. The CDR3 has 15 residues.